These T cell receptor beta chains were read from a single sample in a study of OX40 agonist ivuxolimab in advanced cancers. Assay: immunoSEQ multiplex PCR; the TCRdb copy retains only in-frame clones and omits some. The data contain roughly 15,000 clones, 82% of them singletons. Sequenced here: CD4+ or CD8+ T cells sorted from blood, sampled in a trial of the OX40 agonist ivuxolimab. The receptors were sampled from an adult with an advanced solid tumor such as melanoma, head and neck, liver or kidney cancer. Both conserved end residues are part of each CDR3. A D gene is named only where the DNA matches it firmly. Clone size appears in some rows only: once, few, many, or a class for an expanded clone.

abundance,v_gene,d_gene,j_gene,CDR3aa,CDR3nt
.,TRBV2,TRBD2,TRBJ2-3,CASSVGLAIQVADTQYF,TGTGCCAGCAGCGTGGGACTAGCGATACAGGTGGCAGATACGCAGTATTTT
.,TRBV30,.,TRBJ1-6,CAWSPDFNSPLHF,TGTGCCTGGAGCCCGGACTTTAATTCACCCCTCCACTTT
.,TRBV28,.,TRBJ2-7,CASSLGEYEQYF,TGTGCCAGCAGTTTGGGGGAATACGAGCAGTACTTC
.,TRBV27,TRBD1,TRBJ2-3,CASSKGTGGDTQYF,TGTGCCAGCAGCAAGGGGACAGGGGGAGATACGCAGTATTTT
.,TRBV28,TRBD1,TRBJ1-1,CASSPGQVGTEAFF,TGTGCCAGCAGTCCCGGACAGGTCGGCACTGAAGCTTTCTTT
.,TRBV28,TRBD1,TRBJ2-2,CASRRRAGTGNTGELFF,TGTGCCAGCAGACGAAGAGCCGGGACAGGGAACACCGGGGAGCTGTTTTTT
.,TRBV13,.,TRBJ1-3,CASSLLRNSAGNTIYF,TGTGCCAGCAGCTTACTCAGGAATTCAGCTGGAAACACCATATATTTT
.,TRBV15,.,TRBJ2-1,CATSRVLNPGSDEQFF,TGTGCCACCAGCAGAGTCCTTAATCCTGGCAGCGATGAGCAGTTCTTC
few,TRBV29-1,.,TRBJ2-1,CSVIRLYNEQFF,TGCAGCGTCATCCGGCTTTACAATGAGCAGTTCTTC
.,TRBV18,TRBD1,TRBJ2-1,CASSPPAQGAQNEQFF,TGTGCCAGCTCACCACCGGCCCAGGGGGCCCAGAATGAGCAGTTCTTC
.,TRBV7-8,TRBD2,TRBJ2-1,CASSPSWTSRGNEQFF,TGTGCCAGCAGCCCCTCCTGGACTAGCCGGGGCAATGAGCAGTTCTTC
.,TRBV28,.,TRBJ1-5,CASAGGNQPQHF,TGTGCCAGCGCGGGGGGCAATCAGCCCCAGCATTTT
few,TRBV5-4,TRBD1,TRBJ1-4,CASSASGTGHEKLFF,TGTGCCAGCAGCGCCTCCGGGACAGGACATGAAAAACTGTTTTTT
.,TRBV10-3,TRBD1,TRBJ2-3,CAISLQGAADTQYF,TGTGCCATCAGCCTCCAGGGGGCGGCAGATACGCAGTATTTT
.,TRBV7-9,.,TRBJ2-7,CASSMDRGEQYF,TGTGCCAGCAGCATGGACAGAGGCGAGCAGTACTTC
.,TRBV7-9,TRBD1,TRBJ2-3,CASIPRGLFTDTQYF,TGTGCCAGCATCCCCAGGGGGTTGTTCACAGATACGCAGTATTTT
few,TRBV25-1,TRBD1,TRBJ2-5,CASSDPNRGQETQYF,TGTGCCAGCAGTGACCCCAACAGGGGGCAAGAGACCCAGTACTTC
.,TRBV7-9,.,TRBJ2-1,CASSLGSVEREQFF,TGTGCCAGCAGCTTAGGGTCTGTCGAGCGCGAGCAGTTCTTC
.,TRBV7-9,.,TRBJ2-3,CASSPEGRGRTDTQYF,TGTGCCAGCAGCCCCGAAGGACGGGGACGCACAGATACGCAGTATTTT
.,TRBV30,.,TRBJ1-5,CAWSRGLNQPQHF,TGTGCCTGGAGCCGGGGCCTCAATCAGCCCCAGCATTTT
.,TRBV28,.,TRBJ1-1,CASSFAWGANTEAFF,TGTGCCAGCAGTTTTGCGTGGGGCGCGAACACTGAAGCTTTCTTT
.,TRBV27,TRBD1,TRBJ1-5,CASSRQGGQPQHF,TGTGCCAGCAGTCGGCAGGGGGGTCAGCCCCAGCATTTT
.,TRBV5-1,.,TRBJ2-2,CASSLGFGAVGELFF,TGCGCCAGCAGCTTGGGTTTTGGGGCCGTCGGGGAGCTGTTTTTT
.,TRBV11-3,.,TRBJ2-1,CASSLVMKDYNEQFF,TGTGCCAGCAGCTTAGTTATGAAGGATTACAATGAGCAGTTCTTC
once,TRBV28,.,TRBJ2-3,CASSRSGTSTDTQYF,TGTGCCAGCAGTCGAAGCGGAACCAGCACAGATACGCAGTATTTT